Following are 24 T cell receptor beta chains from one sample sequenced in a study of T cell responses to AZD1222 COVID-19 vaccine (dated by TCRdb to the early 2020s). The method behind the library was the immunoSEQ multiplex PCR assay. This immuneACCESS table, as held by TCRdb, lists in-frame sequences with V and J called but not all clones. Of the missing ones, under half trace to an unresolved V gene in checked studies; the others have no known cause. Counted in this sample were roughly 120,000 clones; approximately 90% of them appeared once. The ten largest clonotypes hold under 9% of the sample. Read against the paper, the sample's time point label means: about 28 days (+/-7) after the second vaccine dose. Material: peripheral blood, obtained 28 days after the second AZD1222 dose. The receptors were gathered from an adult who received the AZD1222 COVID-19 vaccine.

V is TRBV9 and J is TRBJ1-1; weak D call: TRBD1 (5 bases). Germline CDR1 SGDLS, CDR2 YYNGEE. Trimming removed 4 bases at V and 1 base at J, with 17 bases between. The CDR3 has 16 amino acids. CDR3 in amino acids: CASSLGEGYENTEAFF. DNA for the CDR3: TGTGCCAGCAGCTTAGGGGAGGGATATGAGAACACTGAAGCTTTCTTT.

J is TRBJ2-3 and V is TRBV2, with D unresolved. The V gene lost 5 bases and the J gene lost 5 bases, with 8 bases spanning the gap. CDR1 SNHLY and CDR2 FYNNEI come from the germline V gene. The CDR3 sequence is 12 residues long. The CDR3 DNA reads as TGTGCCAGCAGTTTAGCAGAAGATACGCAGTATTTT. Amino acid sequence: CASSLAEDTQYF. Supplemented by reference TRBV2 and TRBJ2-3, the full variable domain reads EPEVTQTPSHQVTQMGQEVILRCVPISNHLYFYWYRQILGQKVEFLVSFYNNEISEKSEIFDDQFSVERPDGSNFTLKIRSTKLEDSAMYFCASSLAEDTQYFGPGTRLTVL.

This chain joins TRBV28 and TRBJ1-4, with TRBD1 as a possible D gene (5 bases). This CDR3 region has 12 residues. Looked up from germline, CDR1 is MDHEN and CDR2 is SYDVKM. The V gene lost 5 bases and the J gene lost 10 bases, with 11 bases spanning the gap. The CDR3 protein is CASSKQVRKLFF. CDR3 in DNA: TGTGCCAGCAGTAAACAGGTTCGAAAACTGTTTTTT.

V usage is TRBV27 and J usage is TRBJ2-2; TRBD2 aligns across 7 bases. Germline lookup yields CDR1 MNHEY and CDR2 SMNVEV (reference sequence). Trimming removed 4 bases from V and 6 bases from J; junction bases left unmatched: 2. The CDR3 totals 13 residues. The CDR3 coding sequence is TGTGCCAGCAGTTCACTAGCGCCCGGGGAGCTGTTTTTT. Translating it yields CASSSLAPGELFF.

The rearrangement links TRBV19 to TRBJ2-5; TRBD1 aligns across 9 bases. CDR3 length: 14 residues. The V segment lost 10 bases and the J segment 1 base; nucleotides outside the gene matches: 7. CDR1 is LNHDA and CDR2 is SQIVND in the germline V gene (reference sequence). The CDR3 bases are TGTGCCACCGAGACAGGGGGAGGCCAAGAGACCCAGTACTTC. Translating it yields CATETGGGQETQYF.

This chain links TRBV4-1 with TRBJ2-7, with TRBD1 matching 9 bases. The CDR3 runs to 15 residues. The junction had 6 bases not matched to a gene; V was cut back by 1 base and J by 5 bases. The germline CDR1 and CDR2 sequences are MGHRA and YSYEKL. The CDR3, as DNA: TGCGCCAGCAGCCAAGTATGGGACAGGGAAGACGAGCAGTACTTC. Translating gives CASSQVWDREDEQYF.

The chain employs TRBV28 and TRBJ2-7; 10 bases are a match to TRBD1. The CDR3 covers 14 residues. The trim removed 5 bases at V and 7 bases at J, leaving 8 bases unmatched. CDR1 MDHEN and CDR2 SYDVKM come from the germline V gene. CDR3 protein: CASSHGQGVREQYF. CDR3 in DNA: TGTGCCAGCAGTCATGGACAGGGGGTGAGGGAGCAGTACTTC.

This sequence joins TRBV5-1 and TRBJ2-2; D may correspond to TRBD1 or TRBD2 (5 bases each). V was shortened by 0 bases and J by 4 bases, with 7 bases between the two germline ends. The V gene's germline CDR1 is SGHRS and CDR2 YFSETQ. This CDR3 comprises 14 residues. CDR3 region: CASSLGGVTGELFF. The DNA for the CDR3 is TGCGCCAGCAGCTTGGGAGGGGTCACCGGGGAGCTGTTTTTT.

The CDR3 protein is CASIIQANTEAFF. In DNA, the CDR3 is TGTGCCAGCATCATCCAGGCGAACACTGAAGCTTTCTTT. The rearrangement uses TRBV6-5 and TRBJ1-1; no clear D. V lost 7 bases to trimming and J lost 1 base, with 10 bases between them. The CDR3 consists of 13 residues. Per germline, CDR1 MNHEY and CDR2 SVGAGI.

V usage is TRBV29-1 and J usage is TRBJ1-2; 7 bases map to TRBD1. Germline V lookup: CDR1 SQVTM, CDR2 ANQGSEA. J lost 3 bases, V lost 6 bases, and 7 bases had no gene match. This CDR3 is 13 amino acids long. The CDR3 nucleotides are TGCAGCGTCGCGCAGGGGGACCACTATGGCTACACCTTC. This codes for CSVAQGDHYGYTF.

The chain carries TRBV5-1 and TRBJ2-1; 10 bases match TRBD2. CDR1 and CDR2 from the germline V gene are SGHRS and YFSETQ. The trim removed 1 base at V and 10 bases at J, leaving 8 bases unmatched. This CDR3 is 15 amino acids long. CDR3 DNA sequence: TGCGCCAGCAGCTTGTCTAGCGGGGGTCAGTGGGAGCAGTTCTTC. Amino acids: CASSLSSGGQWEQFF.

The chain uses TRBV3-1 (or the pseudogene TRBV3-2) and TRBJ2-3; 12 bases are shared with TRBD2. V gave up 4 bases and J gave up 5 bases; unmatched junction bases: 7. The CDR3 is made up of 16 amino acids. CDR1 is LGHDT and CDR2 is YNNKEL in the germline V gene (reference sequence). The CDR3 bases are TGTGCCAGCAGCCGCCTAGCGGGAGGGACGGGAGATACGCAGTATTTT. It codes for CASSRLAGGTGDTQYF.

The gene calls are TRBV28 and TRBJ2-2; the D gene is possibly TRBD2 (6 bases). The CDR3 runs 14 residues. Trimming cost V 6 bases and J 5 bases, with 13 bases left between them. CDR1 is MDHEN, CDR2 SYDVKM, per germline. The CDR3 bases are TGTGCCAGCAGCGGGAGCGACGGTACCGGGGAGCTGTTTTTT. Amino acid sequence: CASSGSDGTGELFF.

The genes are TRBV19 and TRBJ2-4, with D possibly matching TRBD2 (5 bases). The CDR3 covers 20 residues. V was trimmed by 2 bases and J by 3 bases, leaving 26 bases between them. CDR1 and CDR2 from the germline V gene are LNHDA and SQIVND (reference sequence). The CDR3: CASSIFREGGEVYGKNIQYF. In DNA form, the CDR3 reads TGTGCCAGTAGTATATTTCGGGAAGGTGGAGAAGTATATGGCAAAAACATTCAGTACTTC.

J is TRBJ2-1 and V is TRBV4-1; no reliable D call. The CDR3 loop spans 16 amino acids. Germline V gene data show CDR1 as MGHRA and CDR2 as YSYEKL. With 1 base removed from V and 0 bases from J, the gap between germline ends came to 10 bases. The CDR3 coding sequence is TGCGCCAGCAGCCAAGGGCGCAAGAGCTCCTACAATGAGCAGTTCTTC. Translating it yields CASSQGRKSSYNEQFF.

V gene TRBV19 combines with J gene TRBJ2-1; tentative D call: TRBD1 (6 bases). The length of the CDR3 is 16 residues. V was clipped by 7 bases and J by 1 base, with 17 bases between them. Looked up from germline, CDR1 is LNHDA and CDR2 is SQIVND (reference sequence). CDR3 protein: CASNPNREGSYNEQFF. The CDR3 nucleotides read TGTGCCAGTAACCCAAACAGGGAAGGGTCCTACAATGAGCAGTTCTTC.

The CDR3 here is CASTRQSRNTGELFF. CDR3 bases: TGTGCCAGCACGAGACAAAGTAGGAACACCGGGGAGCTGTTTTTT. This chain joins TRBV6-5 and TRBJ2-2; D is uncertain. V gave up 7 bases and J gave up 1 base, with 13 bases separating them. The CDR3 contains 15 residues. The germline gives CDR1 MNHEY, CDR2 SVGAGI.

This chain connects TRBV4-1 to TRBJ2-4, with TRBD2 identical over 14 bases. V lost 0 bases and J lost 3; bases outside the gene matches: 13. The CDR3 runs 21 residues. Germline-derived CDR1 and CDR2 are MGHRA and YSYEKL. CDR3 sequence reads: CASSQDVGLAGGREVKNIQYF. In DNA form, the CDR3 reads TGCGCCAGCAGCCAAGACGTCGGACTAGCGGGGGGCCGGGAGGTCAAAAACATTCAGTACTTC.

The V gene is TRBV28, the J gene TRBJ1-2; unclear D gene. Deletions cut 2 bases from V and 7 bases from J, with 14 bases between. Germline CDR1 MDHEN, CDR2 SYDVKM. The CDR3 has 14 amino acids. The CDR3 DNA is TGTGCCAGCAGTTTACCCTCTAACCCCACTGGCTACACCTTC. It is translated as CASSLPSNPTGYTF.

CDR3 DNA sequence: TGTGCCAGCAGGGAACCGGGACCGCCTGGAAACACCATATATTTT. The encoded protein is CASREPGPPGNTIYF. The genes are TRBV6-6 and TRBJ1-3; D may be TRBD1 (5 bases). V gave up 6 bases and J gave up 2 bases, with 14 bases separating them. The V gene's germline CDR1 is MNHNY and CDR2 SVGAGI (reference sequence). CDR3 length equals 15 residues.

This chain uses TRBV19 with TRBJ1-6; no definite D call. Germline lookup yields CDR1 LNHDA and CDR2 SQIVND (reference sequence). The V gene lost 3 bases and the J gene lost 9 bases, with 18 bases spanning the gap. The CDR3 has 16 residues. The CDR3 DNA sequence: TGTGCCAGTAGTATTTCTGTCAACCCCTCTGTTTCACCCCTCCACTTT. It specifies CASSISVNPSVSPLHF.

V is TRBV28 and J is TRBJ2-7; 7 bases align to TRBD1. The junction had 11 bases not matched to a gene; V was cut back by 6 bases and J by 6 bases. Germline CDR1 MDHEN, CDR2 SYDVKM. The CDR3 contains 14 residues. CDR3 nucleotide sequence: TGTGCCAGCAGGCCCCGGGACAGCGCTCGCGAGCAGTACTTC. Amino acids: CASRPRDSAREQYF.

The chain couples TRBV6-5 to TRBJ1-5, with D possibly being TRBD1 (5 bases). The CDR3 consists of 14 residues. Germline CDR1 and CDR2: MNHEY and SVGAGI. Trimming removed 6 bases from V and 0 bases from J, with 9 bases in between. This CDR3 reads CASSSTVSNQPQHF. The CDR3 DNA reads as TGTGCCAGCAGCTCGACAGTTAGCAATCAGCCCCAGCATTTT.

The chain employs TRBV9 and TRBJ1-1; D unclear. V was pared by 0 bases and J by 4 bases, with 7 bases between. Looked up from germline, CDR1 is SGDLS and CDR2 is YYNGEE. The CDR3 has 13 residues. In DNA form, the CDR3 reads TGTGCCAGCAGCGTAGTTGGTCCCACTGAAGCTTTCTTT. The encoded protein is CASSVVGPTEAFF.